The present T cell receptor beta chain was sequenced within a study of blood T cell repertoires in COVID-19. Overall study: There were acute and convalescent COVID-19 samples, and they came from the United States, Italy and Spain. PBMCs, B-cell-depleted T cells, or T cells provided the cDNA or gDNA that made up the material.

In the authors' methods: Reference gene primer amplification yielded estimated nucleated cell counts. The repertoire was sequenced with immunoSEQ multiplex PCR; TCRdb's copy has only in-frame clones and lacks some. The DNA was the basis for D and trimming; V, J and clone size are from that table. The data show about 65,000 clones, about 84% seen once. The CDR3 totals 14 residues. Trimming took off 6 bases at V and 3 bases at J, with 15 bases between the two ends. Looked up from germline, CDR1 is MNHEY and CDR2 is SMNVEV (reference sequence). Sequencing was carried out using peripheral blood. The rearrangement links TRBV27 to TRBJ2-7, with D possibly being TRBD1 (6 bases). The sequence derives from a human donor in a cohort sampled during active COVID-19. CDR3 sequence reads: CASRDGQSIYEQYF. CDR3 DNA sequence: TGTGCCAGCAGGGACGGACAGTCGATCTACGAGCAGTACTTC.